This T cell receptor (beta chain) was sequenced during a study of cytomegalovirus exposure and HLA in healthy donors. Study-level information: Around 200 million T cells yielded approximately 100 million unique TCR beta sequences, as an earlier analysis found.

Overall study results and limits: Previously analyzed data showed that most TCR beta V segments were productive at a frequency of about 90% or about 30%. A later analysis found common viral pathogens apparently linked to several of the most significant clusters. Researchers catalogued 160 or so TCR beta chains as cytomegalovirus-associated.

Primers included in the PCR were 60 Vbeta and 13 Jbeta primers. The table came from immunoSEQ multiplex PCR; TCRdb's copy has only in-frame clones and leaves some out. The table includes fewer than 150,000 clones, approximately 85% detected once. As regards this clone: The antigen is unknown.

Sample: PBMCs. The source of this sequence is a woman under 40 in good health and CMV-seropositive.

The CDR3 reads CASSSPGQPQHF. CDR3 coding DNA: TGTGCCAGTAGTTCCCCCGGGCAGCCCCAGCATTTT. The genes are TRBV19 and TRBJ1-5; D ambiguous. From germline, CDR1 is LNHDA and CDR2 SQIVND (reference sequence). Trimming cost V 5 bases and J 7 bases, with 9 bases left between them. This CDR3 spans 12 amino acids.